This T cell receptor (beta chain) was recorded in a study of blood T cells in healthy people across ages. To note about this clonotype: Its antigen is not identified.

A sample-barcoded 5' primer and a J-beta primer mix were used in a second PCR of roughly 7 to 11 cycles. From the 5' RACE reads, TCRdb called clonotypes with MiXCR, one entry per CDR3 protein. Here the sample spans over a million distinct CDR3 sequences, 35% to 45% being singletons. This CDR3 is 13 amino acids long. Between the trimmed V and J ends, which lost 3 bases and 1 base, there was a span of 9 bases. CDR1 is SQVTM and CDR2 is ANQGSEA in the germline V gene. Overall study findings and caveats: With age, beta diversity per million T cells declined roughly linearly, significantly by 35 to 40. Estimated diversity across one million T cells was deemed an underestimate. Naive T cell percentage showed a strong correlation with the diversity of TCR beta.

The chain employs TRBV29-1 and TRBJ1-1; D gene ambiguous. The material sequenced was blood. The sequence derives from a woman aged 18 to 35 in good health. The DNA for the CDR3 is TGCAGCGTTGAGCGTACGGGGAACACTGAAGCTTTCTTT. Translating it yields CSVERTGNTEAFF.